This T cell receptor (beta chain) was found in a study of T cells in Graves' hyperthyroidism and ophthalmopathy. Across the whole study: Peripheral blood collection took place at initial diagnosis, before any treatment.

Amplification of TCR beta CDR3 regions was performed using RNA transcripts as template. First-round RT-PCR with HTBI primers amplified the TCR CDR3 region. In TCRdb, the multiplex PCR reads were re-called with MiXCR into one record per CDR3 protein. The repertoire has about 290,000 distinct CDR3 sequences, less than 20% of them found once; the top ten carry 39%. The CDR3 extends over 16 amino acids. Unmatched junction bases numbered 5, after V lost 0 bases and J lost 1 base. Germline V gene data show CDR1 as SGHTS and CDR2 as YDEGEE. This clonotype was picked up a small number of times. The V gene is TRBV5-8, the J gene TRBJ2-3; 7 bases agree with TRBD2. The specimen was blood. The source is a man aged 50 to 60 with Graves' ophthalmopathy. The CDR3 is CASSLAAGERTDTQYF. Written as DNA, the CDR3 is TGTGCCAGCAGCTTGGCGGCGGGAGAACGCACAGATACGCAGTATTTT.